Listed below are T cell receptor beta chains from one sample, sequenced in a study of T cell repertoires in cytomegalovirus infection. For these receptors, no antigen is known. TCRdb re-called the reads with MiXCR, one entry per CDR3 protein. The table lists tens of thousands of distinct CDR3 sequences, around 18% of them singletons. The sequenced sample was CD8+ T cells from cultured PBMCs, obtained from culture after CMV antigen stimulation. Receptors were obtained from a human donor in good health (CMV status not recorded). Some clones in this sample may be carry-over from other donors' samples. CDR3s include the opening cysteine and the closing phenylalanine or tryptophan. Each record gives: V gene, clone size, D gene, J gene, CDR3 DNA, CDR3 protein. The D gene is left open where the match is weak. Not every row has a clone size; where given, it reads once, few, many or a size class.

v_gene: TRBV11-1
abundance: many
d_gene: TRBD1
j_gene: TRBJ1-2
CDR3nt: TGTGCCAGCAGCTTTTACCCGGGACAGACTAACTATGGCTACACCTTC
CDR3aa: CASSFYPGQTNYGYTF

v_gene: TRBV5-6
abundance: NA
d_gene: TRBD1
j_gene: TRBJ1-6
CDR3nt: TGTGCCAGCAGCTTGAGACAGGGGCCTTATAATTCACCCCTCCACTTT
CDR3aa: CASSLRQGPYNSPLHF

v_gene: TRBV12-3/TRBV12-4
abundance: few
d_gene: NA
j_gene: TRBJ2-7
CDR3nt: TGTGCCAGCAGTTTAGACCTTGGAAGCCAACGGTACTTC
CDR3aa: CASSLDLGSQRYF

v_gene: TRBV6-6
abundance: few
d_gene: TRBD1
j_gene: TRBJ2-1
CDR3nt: TGTGCCAGTGAGACCGGGACAGGATTTTACAATGAGCAGTTCTTC
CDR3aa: CASETGTGFYNEQFF

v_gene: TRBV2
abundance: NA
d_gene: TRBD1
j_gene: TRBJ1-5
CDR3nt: TGTGCCAGCAGCAAAGACAGGGGCGACAATCATTTT
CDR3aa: CASSKDRGDNHF

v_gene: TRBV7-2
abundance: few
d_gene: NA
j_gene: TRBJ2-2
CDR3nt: TGTGCCAGCAGTTTTATAACAGGGCCCCTCACCGGGGAGCTGTTTTTT
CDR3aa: CASSFITGPLTGELFF

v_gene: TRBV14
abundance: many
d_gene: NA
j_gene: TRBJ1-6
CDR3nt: TGTGCCAGCAGCCAAACGGACAGTGCTAATTCACCCCTCCACTTT
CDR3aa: CASSQTDSANSPLHF

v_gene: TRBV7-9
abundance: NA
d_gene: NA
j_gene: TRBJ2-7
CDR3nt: TGTGCCAGCAGCTTCGGTCCGCCGAGCTCCTACGAGCAGTACTTC
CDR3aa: CASSFGPPSSYEQYF

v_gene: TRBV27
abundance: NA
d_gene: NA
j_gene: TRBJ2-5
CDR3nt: TGTGCCAGCAGTTTATATTTGGGGGAGACCCAGTACTTC
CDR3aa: CASSLYLGETQYF

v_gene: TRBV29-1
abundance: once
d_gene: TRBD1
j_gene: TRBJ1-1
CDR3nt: TGCAGCGTCGCAGGGGGGGATTCGAACACTGAAGCTTTCTTT
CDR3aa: CSVAGGDSNTEAFF

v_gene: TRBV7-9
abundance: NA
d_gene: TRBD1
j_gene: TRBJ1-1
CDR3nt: TGTGCCAGCAGCTGGAGGGACAGGAACACTGAAGCTTTCTTT
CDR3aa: CASSWRDRNTEAFF

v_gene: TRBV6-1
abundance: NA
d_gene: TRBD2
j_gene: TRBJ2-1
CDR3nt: TGTGCCAGCAGTGAAGGACGGGGGGGCTCCTACAATGAGCAGTTCTTC
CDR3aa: CASSEGRGGSYNEQFF

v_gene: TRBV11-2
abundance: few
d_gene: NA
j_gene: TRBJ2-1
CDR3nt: TGTGCCAGCAGCTTAGCGGGACTGGGTGGAACTCCTACCAATGAGCAGTTCTTC
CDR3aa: CASSLAGLGGTPTNEQFF

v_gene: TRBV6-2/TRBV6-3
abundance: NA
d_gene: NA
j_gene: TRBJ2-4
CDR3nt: TGTGCCACCGAGGGTAAGGGGTCCGTTCAGTACTTC
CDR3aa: CATEGKGSVQYF

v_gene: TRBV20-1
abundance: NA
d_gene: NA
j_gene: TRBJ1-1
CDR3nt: TGCAGTGCCCCCGGACTACCGTGGACAACTGAAGCTTTCTTT
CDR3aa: CSAPGLPWTTEAFF

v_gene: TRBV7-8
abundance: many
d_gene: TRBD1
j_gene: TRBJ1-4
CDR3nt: TGTGCCAGCAGCTTAGCGATGGGACAGGGTGGAAAACTGTTTTTT
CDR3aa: CASSLAMGQGGKLFF